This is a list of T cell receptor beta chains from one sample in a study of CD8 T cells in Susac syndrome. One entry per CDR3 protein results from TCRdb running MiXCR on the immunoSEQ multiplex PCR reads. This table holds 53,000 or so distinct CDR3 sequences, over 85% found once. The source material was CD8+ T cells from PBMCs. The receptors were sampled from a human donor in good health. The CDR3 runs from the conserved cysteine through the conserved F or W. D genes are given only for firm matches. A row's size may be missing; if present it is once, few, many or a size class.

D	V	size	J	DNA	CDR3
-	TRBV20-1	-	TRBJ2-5	TGCAGTGCTAGACTCCGCCAAGAGACCCAGTACTTC	CSARLRQETQYF
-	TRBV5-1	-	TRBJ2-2	TGCGCCAGCAGCTTACCAGAAGCGGGGGAGCTGTTTTTT	CASSLPEAGELFF
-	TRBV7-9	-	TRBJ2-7	TGTGCCAGCAGCCGAATTATAGGGGTATCCTACGAGCAGTACTTC	CASSRIIGVSYEQYF
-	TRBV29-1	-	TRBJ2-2	TGCAGCGTTGACGAACCTGGGGTCGCCGGGGAGCTGTTTTTT	CSVDEPGVAGELFF
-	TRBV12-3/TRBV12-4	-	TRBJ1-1	TGTGCCAGCAGTCTGGACTGGACTGAAGCTTTCTTT	CASSLDWTEAFF
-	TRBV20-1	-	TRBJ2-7	TGCAGTGCTAGGGGGTTCGAGGGGTACGAGCAGTACTTC	CSARGFEGYEQYF
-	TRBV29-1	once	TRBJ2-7	TGCAGCGTCGAGACCTGGGGCAAGTCCTACGAGCAGTACTTC	CSVETWGKSYEQYF
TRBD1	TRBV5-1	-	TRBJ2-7	TGCGCCAGCCGGACAGGGATCTCCTACGAGCAGTACTTC	CASRTGISYEQYF
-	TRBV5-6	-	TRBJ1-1	TGTGCCAGCAGCTTGGCCCCAGGGCCGAACACTGAAGCTTTCTTT	CASSLAPGPNTEAFF
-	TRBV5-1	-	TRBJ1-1	TGCGCCAGCAGCTTGGAACCGAACACTGAAGCTTTCTTT	CASSLEPNTEAFF
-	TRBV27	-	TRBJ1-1	TGTGCCAGCAGTTCCCACTCCGTTAACACTGAAGCTTTCTTT	CASSSHSVNTEAFF
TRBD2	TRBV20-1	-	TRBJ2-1	TGCAGTGCCTTGGTCCTAGCGGGAGACCATGAGCAGTTCTTC	CSALVLAGDHEQFF
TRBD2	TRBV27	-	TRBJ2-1	TGTGCCAGCACCCCTAGCGGCTTCAATGAGCAGTTCTTC	CASTPSGFNEQFF
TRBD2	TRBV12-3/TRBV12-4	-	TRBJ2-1	TGTGCCAGCAGTTTAAGTCCTAGCGGGTACGACAATGAGCAGTTCTTC	CASSLSPSGYDNEQFF
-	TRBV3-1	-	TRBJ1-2	TGTGCCAGCAGCCTAGAAGGGCTGGGACCGGGCTATGGCTACACCTTC	CASSLEGLGPGYGYTF
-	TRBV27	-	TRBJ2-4	TGTGCCAGCAGTTTGGGTTCAGAGGCCAAAAACATTCAGTACTTC	CASSLGSEAKNIQYF
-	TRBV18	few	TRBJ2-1	TGTGCCAGCTCACCAGGGAACGAGCAGTTCTTC	CASSPGNEQFF